This T cell receptor beta chain comes out of a study of blood T cell repertoires in COVID-19. As for the study in general: COVID-19 samples from acute and convalescent phases originated in the United States, Italy and Spain. The cDNA or gDNA used as material had been derived from T cells, B-cell-depleted T cells, or PBMCs.

Original data processing: From reference gene primer amplification, estimates of nucleated cell counts were derived. Sequenced by immunoSEQ multiplex PCR; TCRdb stores in-frame clones only, minus some. V and J calls and clone size follow that table, whereas D and trimming were derived from the DNA. There are under 250,000 clones in the sample; over 75% occur only once, and 4.8% lies in the top ten. This clone was seen once. Trimming left V 7 bases short and J 6 bases short, with 27 bases between. This CDR3 has 17 amino acids. CDR1 and CDR2 (germline): MGHRA, YSYEKL. Sample: peripheral blood. This receptor was identified in a woman in her 40s with acute or convalescent COVID-19. V and J are TRBV4-1 and TRBJ1-1; perhaps TRBD1 as D (6 bases). The CDR3, as DNA: TGCGCCAGCATGGGGACGTACAGGGTCAGGGGATGGGCTGAAGCTTTCTTT. This codes for CASMGTYRVRGWAEAFF.